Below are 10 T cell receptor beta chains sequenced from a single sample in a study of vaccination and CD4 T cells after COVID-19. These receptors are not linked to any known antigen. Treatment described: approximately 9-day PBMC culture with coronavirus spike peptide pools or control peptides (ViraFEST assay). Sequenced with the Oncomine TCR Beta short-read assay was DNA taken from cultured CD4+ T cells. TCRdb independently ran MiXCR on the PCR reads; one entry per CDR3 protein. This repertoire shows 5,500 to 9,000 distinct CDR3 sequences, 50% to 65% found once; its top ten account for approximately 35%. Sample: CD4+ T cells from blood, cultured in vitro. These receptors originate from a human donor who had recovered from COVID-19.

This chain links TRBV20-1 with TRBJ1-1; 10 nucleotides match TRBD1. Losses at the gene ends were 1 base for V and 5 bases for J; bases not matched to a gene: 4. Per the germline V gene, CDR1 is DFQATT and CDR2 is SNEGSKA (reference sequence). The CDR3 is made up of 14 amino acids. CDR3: CSARAGTGATEAFF. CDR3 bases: TGCAGTGCTAGAGCCGGGACAGGGGCAACTGAAGCTTTCTTT.

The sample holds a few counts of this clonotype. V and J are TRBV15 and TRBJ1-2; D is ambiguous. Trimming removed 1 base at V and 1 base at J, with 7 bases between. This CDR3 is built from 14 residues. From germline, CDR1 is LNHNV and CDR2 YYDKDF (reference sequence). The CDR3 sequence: CATSRVGNNYGYTF. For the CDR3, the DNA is TGTGCCACCAGCAGAGTGGGGAATAACTATGGCTACACCTTC.

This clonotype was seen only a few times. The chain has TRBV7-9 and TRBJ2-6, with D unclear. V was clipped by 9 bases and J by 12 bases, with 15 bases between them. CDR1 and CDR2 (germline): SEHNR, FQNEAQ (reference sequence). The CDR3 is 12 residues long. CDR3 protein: CASNPRVGVLTF. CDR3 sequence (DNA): TGTGCCAGTAACCCCCGGGTCGGCGTCCTGACTTTC.

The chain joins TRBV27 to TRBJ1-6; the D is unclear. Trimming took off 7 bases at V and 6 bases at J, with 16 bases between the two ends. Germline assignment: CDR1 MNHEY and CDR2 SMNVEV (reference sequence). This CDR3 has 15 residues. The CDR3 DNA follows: TGTGCCAGCACCGTGGGAGGTTTGGGTAATTCACCCCTCCACTTT. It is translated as CASTVGGLGNSPLHF.

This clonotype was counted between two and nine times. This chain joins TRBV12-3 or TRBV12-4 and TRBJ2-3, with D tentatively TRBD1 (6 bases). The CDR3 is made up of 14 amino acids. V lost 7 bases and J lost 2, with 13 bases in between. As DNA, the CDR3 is TGTGCCAGCACCTTAAGGACAGCCACAGATACGCAGTATTTT. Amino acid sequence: CASTLRTATDTQYF.

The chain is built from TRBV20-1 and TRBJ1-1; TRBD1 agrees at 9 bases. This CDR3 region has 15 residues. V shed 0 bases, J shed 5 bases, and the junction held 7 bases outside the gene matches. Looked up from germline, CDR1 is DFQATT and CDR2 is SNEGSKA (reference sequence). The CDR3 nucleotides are TGCAGTGCTAGAGATTCAAACAGGGGGCGAACTGAAGCTTTCTTT. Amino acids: CSARDSNRGRTEAFF.

The DNA of the CDR3 is TGTGCCAGCAGCTTAGGAGGACACCCCCAAGAGACCCAGTACTTC. This gives the protein CASSLGGHPQETQYF. The rearrangement joins TRBV11-1 to TRBJ2-5, with D maybe TRBD1 (5 bases). V dropped 1 base and J dropped 1 base, with 10 bases sitting between them. CDR3 length: 15 amino acids. Looked up from germline, CDR1 is SGHAT and CDR2 is FQDESV (reference sequence).

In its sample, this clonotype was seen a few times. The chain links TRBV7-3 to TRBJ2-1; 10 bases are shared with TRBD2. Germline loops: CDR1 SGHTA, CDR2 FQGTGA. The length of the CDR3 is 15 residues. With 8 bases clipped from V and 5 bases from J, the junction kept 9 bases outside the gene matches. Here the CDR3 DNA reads TGTGCCAGCGGTCTTGGGACTAGCGCTAACAATGAGCAGTTCTTC. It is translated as CASGLGTSANNEQFF. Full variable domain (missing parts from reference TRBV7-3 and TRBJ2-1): GAGVSQTPSNKVTEKGKYVELRCDPISGHTALYWYRQSLGQGPEFLIYFQGTGAADDSGLPNDRFFAVRPEGSVSTLKIQRTERGDSAVYLCASGLGTSANNEQFFGPGTRLTVL.

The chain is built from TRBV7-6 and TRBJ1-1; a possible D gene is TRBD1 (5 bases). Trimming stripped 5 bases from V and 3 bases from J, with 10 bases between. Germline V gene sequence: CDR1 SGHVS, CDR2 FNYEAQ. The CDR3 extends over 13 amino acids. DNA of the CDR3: TGTGCCAGCAGCCCCATGGGGGACACTGAAGCTTTCTTT. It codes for CASSPMGDTEAFF.

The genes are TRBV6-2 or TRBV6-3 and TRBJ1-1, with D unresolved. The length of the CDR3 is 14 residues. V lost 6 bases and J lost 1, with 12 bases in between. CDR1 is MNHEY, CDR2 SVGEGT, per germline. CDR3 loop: CASRRTAWNTEAFF. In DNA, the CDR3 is TGTGCCAGCAGGAGGACGGCTTGGAACACTGAAGCTTTCTTT.